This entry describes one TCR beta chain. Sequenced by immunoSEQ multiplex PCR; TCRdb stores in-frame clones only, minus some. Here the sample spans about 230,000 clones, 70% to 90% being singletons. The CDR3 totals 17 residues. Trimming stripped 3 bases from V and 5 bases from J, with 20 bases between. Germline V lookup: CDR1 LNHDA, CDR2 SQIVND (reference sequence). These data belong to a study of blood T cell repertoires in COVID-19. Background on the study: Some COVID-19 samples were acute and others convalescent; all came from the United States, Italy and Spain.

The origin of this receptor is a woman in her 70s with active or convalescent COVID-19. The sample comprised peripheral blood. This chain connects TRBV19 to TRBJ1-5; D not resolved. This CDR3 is CASSIPGNPRLDQPQHF. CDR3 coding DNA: TGTGCCAGTAGTATCCCCGGGAATCCCCGCCTAGATCAGCCCCAGCATTTT.